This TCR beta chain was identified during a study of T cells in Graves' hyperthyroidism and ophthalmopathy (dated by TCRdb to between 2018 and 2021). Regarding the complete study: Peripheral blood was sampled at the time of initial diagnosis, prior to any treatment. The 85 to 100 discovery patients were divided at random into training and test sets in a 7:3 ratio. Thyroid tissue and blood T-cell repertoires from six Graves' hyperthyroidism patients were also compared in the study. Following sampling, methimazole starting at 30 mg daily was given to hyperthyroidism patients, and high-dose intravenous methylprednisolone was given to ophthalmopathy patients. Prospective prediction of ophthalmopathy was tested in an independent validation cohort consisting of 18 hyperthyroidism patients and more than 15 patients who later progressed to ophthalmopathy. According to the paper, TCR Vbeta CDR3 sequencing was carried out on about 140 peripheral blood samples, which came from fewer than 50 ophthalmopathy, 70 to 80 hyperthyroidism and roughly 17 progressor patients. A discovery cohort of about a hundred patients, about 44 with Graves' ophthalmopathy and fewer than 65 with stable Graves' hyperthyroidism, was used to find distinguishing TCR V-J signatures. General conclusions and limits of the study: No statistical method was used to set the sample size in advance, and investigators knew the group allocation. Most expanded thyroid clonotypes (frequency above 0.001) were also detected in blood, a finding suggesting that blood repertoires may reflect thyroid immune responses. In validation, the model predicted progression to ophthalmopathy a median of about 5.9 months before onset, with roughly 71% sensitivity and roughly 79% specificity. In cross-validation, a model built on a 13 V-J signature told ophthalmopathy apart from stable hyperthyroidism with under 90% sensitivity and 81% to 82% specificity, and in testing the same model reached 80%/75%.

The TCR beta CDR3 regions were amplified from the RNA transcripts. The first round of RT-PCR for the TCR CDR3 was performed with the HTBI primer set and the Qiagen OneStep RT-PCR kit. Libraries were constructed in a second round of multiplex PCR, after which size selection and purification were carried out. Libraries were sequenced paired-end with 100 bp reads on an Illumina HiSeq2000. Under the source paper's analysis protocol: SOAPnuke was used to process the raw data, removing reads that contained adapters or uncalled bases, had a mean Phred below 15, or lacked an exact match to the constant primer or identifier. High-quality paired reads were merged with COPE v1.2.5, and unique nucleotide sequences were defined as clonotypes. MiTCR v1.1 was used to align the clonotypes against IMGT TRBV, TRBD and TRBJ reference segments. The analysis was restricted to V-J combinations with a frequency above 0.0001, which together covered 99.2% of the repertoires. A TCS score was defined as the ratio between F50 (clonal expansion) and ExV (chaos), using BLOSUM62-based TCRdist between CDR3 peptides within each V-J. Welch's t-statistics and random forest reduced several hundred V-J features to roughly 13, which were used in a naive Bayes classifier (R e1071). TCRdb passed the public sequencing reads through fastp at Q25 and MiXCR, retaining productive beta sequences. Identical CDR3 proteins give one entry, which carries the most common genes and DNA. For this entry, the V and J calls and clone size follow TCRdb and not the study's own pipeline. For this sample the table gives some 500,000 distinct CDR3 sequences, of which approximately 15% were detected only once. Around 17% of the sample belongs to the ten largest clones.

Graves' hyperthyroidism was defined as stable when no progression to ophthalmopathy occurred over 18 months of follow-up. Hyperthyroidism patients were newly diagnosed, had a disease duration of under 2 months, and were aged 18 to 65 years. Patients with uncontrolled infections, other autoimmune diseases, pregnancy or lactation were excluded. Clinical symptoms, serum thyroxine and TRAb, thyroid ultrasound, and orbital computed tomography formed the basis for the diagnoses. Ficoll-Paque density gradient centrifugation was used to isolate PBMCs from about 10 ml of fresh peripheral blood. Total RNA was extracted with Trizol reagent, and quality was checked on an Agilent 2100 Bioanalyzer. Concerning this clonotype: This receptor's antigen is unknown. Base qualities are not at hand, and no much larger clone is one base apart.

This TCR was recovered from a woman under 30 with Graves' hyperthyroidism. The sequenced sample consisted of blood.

The nucleotide sequence reads TGTGCCAGCAGCTTCCGTTCTCAGCGGCCGCAGTTCTTC. Its translation reads: CASSFRSQRPQFF. The rearranged segments are TRBV3-1 and TRBJ2-1, and the D gene may be TRBD2, 5 bases matching. Spanning cysteine to phenylalanine, the CDR3 consists of 13 amino acids. Just the 39-base CDR3 DNA is kept, in frame starting at base 1. Reading the germline V gene (reference sequence) gives CDR1 LGHDT and CDR2 YNNKEL. A distance of 17 bases separates the germline ends of V and J, which lose 5 bases and 12 bases respectively.